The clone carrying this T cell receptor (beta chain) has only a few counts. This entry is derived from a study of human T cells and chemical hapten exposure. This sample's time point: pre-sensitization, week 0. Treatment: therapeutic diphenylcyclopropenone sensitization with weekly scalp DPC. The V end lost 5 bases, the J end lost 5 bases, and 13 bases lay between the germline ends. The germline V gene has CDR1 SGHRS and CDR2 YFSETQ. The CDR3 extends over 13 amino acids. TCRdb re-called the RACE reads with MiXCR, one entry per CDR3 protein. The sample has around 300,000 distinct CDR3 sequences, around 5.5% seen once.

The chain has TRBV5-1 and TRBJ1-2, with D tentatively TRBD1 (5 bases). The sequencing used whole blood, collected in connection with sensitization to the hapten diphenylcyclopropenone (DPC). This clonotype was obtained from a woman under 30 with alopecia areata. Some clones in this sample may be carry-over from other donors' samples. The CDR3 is CASRSGTGYGYTF. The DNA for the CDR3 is TGCGCCAGCAGGTCCGGGACCGGTTATGGCTACACCTTC. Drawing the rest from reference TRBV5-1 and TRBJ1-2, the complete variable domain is KAGVTQTPRYLIKTRGQQVTLSCSPISGHRSVSWYQQTPGQGLQFLFEYFSETQRNKGNFPGRFSGRQFSNSRSEMNVSTLELGDSALYLCASRSGTGYGYTFGSGTRLTVV.